Sequencing of this T cell receptor beta chain was carried out in a study of T-cell reconstitution after alpha-beta-depleted transplantation in children. V lost 6 bases to trimming and J lost 1 base; unmatched junction nucleotides: 3. Germline assignment: CDR1 MRHNA and CDR2 SNTAGT. There are 16 residues in the CDR3. The table lists this clonotype with a few counts. Library preparation (for TCRbeta) was performed with unique molecular identifiers. One entry per CDR3 protein, called by TCRdb with MiXCR from the PCR reads. The sample includes 700,000 to 850,000 distinct CDR3 sequences, under 20% of them seen just once.

Sequenced here: PBMCs, mostly from graft donor cells, sampled 360 days after TCRalphabeta/CD19-depleted stem cell transplant. The receptor comes from a male patient between 10 and 17 years old who had a stem cell transplant for acute lymphoblastic leukemia, so the T cells may come from the graft donor. The V and J genes are TRBV6-4 and TRBJ1-6, with 10 bases that match TRBD1. As DNA, the CDR3 is TGTGCCAGCAGCGACAGGGGGCGATCCTATAATTCACCCCTCCACTTT. It specifies CASSDRGRSYNSPLHF.